This TCR beta chain was profiled in a study of blood T cell repertoires in COVID-19. Study-wide background: From the United States, Italy and Spain came samples of acute and convalescent COVID-19.

The protocol was immunoSEQ multiplex PCR, while the TCRdb copy is restricted to in-frame clones and leaves out a portion. The sample records 250,000 or so clones, 85% to 90% being singletons. CDR1 and CDR2 from the germline V gene are SGHNT and YENEEA. The V end was cut by 5 bases, the J end by 0 bases, with 26 bases between. The CDR3 consists of 20 residues. Those enrolled, adults aged about 18 to 89 years, came from 24 US areas. Participants' own reports of clinical history determined their cohort assignment. Sequenced input: PBMCs or T cells enriched from blood (not recorded which). This clonotype was obtained from a man between 40 and 49 years old who had recovered from COVID-19. The genes are TRBV11-3 and TRBJ2-1; a weak D match, TRBD2 (7 bases). The DNA for the CDR3 is TGTGCCAGCAGCCCTAGGGGGGGGACTACTAGCGTGAGCTCCTACAATGAGCAGTTCTTC. This codes for CASSPRGGTTSVSSYNEQFF.